These 10 T cell receptor beta chains were all obtained from the same sample, sequenced in a study of blood T cell repertoires in COVID-19. Profiling relied on immunoSEQ multiplex PCR, and the TCRdb table lists in-frame clones only, not all of them. The sample includes about 280,000 clones, approximately 85% of them seen just once. Sequencing was done on a sample of peripheral blood. The receptor source for this set is a man aged 45-65 years with active or convalescent COVID-19.

CDR3 sequence: CASSQGQGAGQPQHF. The CDR3 DNA reads TGTGCCAGCAGCCAAGGACAGGGGGCAGGTCAGCCCCAGCATTTT. The gene calls are TRBV3-1 (or the pseudogene TRBV3-2) and TRBJ1-5; 10 nucleotides agree with TRBD1. Germline V gene data show CDR1 as LGHDT and CDR2 as YNNKEL (reference sequence). V shed 1 base and J 6 bases; nucleotides not matched to a gene: 3. The CDR3 length is 15 residues.

Here the CDR3 DNA reads TGCGCCAGCAGCTTGGCCGAGGGGGCGCGAGAAAAACTGTTTTTT. It specifies CASSLAEGAREKLFF. The V call is TRBV5-1, the J call TRBJ1-4, with 7 bases matching TRBD1. The CDR3 has 15 residues. Germline CDR1 reads SGHRS; CDR2 reads YFSETQ. Losses at the gene ends were 0 bases for V and 8 bases for J; bases not matched to a gene: 7.

This clone came up once. This chain connects TRBV7-9 to TRBJ2-5; D remains unclear. CDR1 and CDR2 (germline): SEHNR, FQNEAQ (reference sequence). This CDR3 has 14 residues. V was shortened by 8 bases and J by 2 bases, with 15 bases between the two germline ends. The chain's CDR3 is CASALGVGQETQYF. As DNA, the CDR3 is TGTGCCAGCGCCCTAGGAGTTGGGCAAGAGACCCAGTACTTC. The full variable domain, completed using reference TRBV7-9 and TRBJ2-5, is DTGVSQNPRHKITKRGQNVTFRCDPISEHNRLYWYRQTLGQGPEFLTYFQNEAQLEKSRLLSDRFSAERPKGSFSTLEIQRTEQGDSAMYLCASALGVGQETQYFGPGTRLLVL.

This chain connects TRBV19 to TRBJ1-5; tentative D call: TRBD1 (6 bases). The germline V and J ends were trimmed by 11 bases and 7 bases, with 24 bases remaining between them. The germline V gene has CDR1 LNHDA and CDR2 SQIVND (reference sequence). This CDR3 spans 15 amino acids. The DNA of the CDR3 is TGTGCCTGTTGTGGGGGTGGGGGGGCCGGACAGCCCCAGCATTTT. Translation: CACCGGGGAGQPQHF.

This chain uses TRBV7-9 with TRBJ2-5, with TRBD1 as a possible D gene (6 bases). Germline CDR1 is SEHNR and CDR2 is FQNEAQ (reference sequence). The ends were cut back, 4 bases at V and 5 bases at J, with 11 bases in the middle. The CDR3 has 13 amino acids. In nucleotides, the CDR3 is TGTGCCAGCAGCTACCGGGACACTGAGACCCAGTACTTC. Its translation: CASSYRDTETQYF.

The chain joins TRBV9 to TRBJ2-3, with a weak D call TRBD2 (5 bases). V dropped 3 bases and J dropped 8 bases, with 19 bases sitting between them. The CDR3 is made up of 15 amino acids. From germline, CDR1 is SGDLS and CDR2 YYNGEE. CDR3: CASSESERRLSTQYF. The CDR3 region has the DNA TGTGCCAGCAGCGAAAGCGAAAGGAGGTTGTCTACGCAGTATTTT.

The rearrangement joins TRBV6-5 to TRBJ2-2; a weak D match, TRBD1 (5 bases). CDR1 MNHEY and CDR2 SVGAGI come from the germline V gene. The CDR3 contains 14 residues. The V gene lost 10 bases and the J gene lost 4 bases, with 16 bases spanning the gap. CDR3 protein: CAILPVRATGELFF. The CDR3 DNA reads as TGTGCCATCCTACCGGTCAGGGCCACCGGGGAGCTGTTTTTT.

The chain links TRBV6-2 or TRBV6-3 to TRBJ2-2, with 10 positions matching TRBD2. CDR1 MNHEY and CDR2 SVGEGT come from the germline V gene. V dropped 2 bases and J dropped 3; count of bases not matched to a gene: 6. The CDR3 is made up of 17 amino acids. The CDR3 sequence is CASSYPLAGVYTGELFF. The CDR3 DNA reads as TGTGCCAGCAGTTACCCCCTAGCGGGAGTCTACACCGGGGAGCTGTTTTTT.

DNA of the CDR3: TGCGCCAGCAGCATGGGACAGGGGGCTGGTTCCCCGGAAAAACTGTTTTTT. It specifies CASSMGQGAGSPEKLFF. J is TRBJ1-4 and V is TRBV5-1, with 12 positions matching TRBD1. The V gene end was trimmed by 4 bases and the J gene end by 8 bases; junction bases not matched to a gene: 12. The V gene's germline CDR1 is SGHRS and CDR2 YFSETQ. The CDR3 is 17 residues long.

The chain combines TRBV18 with TRBJ2-6; D gene unclear. V was cut by 2 bases and J by 1 base, with 9 bases left in between. The CDR3 is 16 amino acids. Looked up from germline, CDR1 is KGHSH and CDR2 is LQKENI. The CDR3 DNA is TGTGCCAGCTCACCAATCGTCGGGTCTGGGGCCAACGTCCTGACTTTC. Amino acid sequence: CASSPIVGSGANVLTF.